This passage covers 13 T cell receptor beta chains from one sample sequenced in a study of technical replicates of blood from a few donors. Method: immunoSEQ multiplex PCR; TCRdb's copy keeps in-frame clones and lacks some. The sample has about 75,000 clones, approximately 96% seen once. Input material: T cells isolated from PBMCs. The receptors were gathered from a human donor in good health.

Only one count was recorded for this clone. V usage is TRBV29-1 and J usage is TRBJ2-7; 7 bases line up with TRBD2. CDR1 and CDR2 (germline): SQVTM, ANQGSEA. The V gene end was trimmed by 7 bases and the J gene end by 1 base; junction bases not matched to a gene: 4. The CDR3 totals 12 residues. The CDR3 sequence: CSALAESYEQYF. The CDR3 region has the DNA TGCAGCGCCCTAGCGGAGTCCTACGAGCAGTACTTC.

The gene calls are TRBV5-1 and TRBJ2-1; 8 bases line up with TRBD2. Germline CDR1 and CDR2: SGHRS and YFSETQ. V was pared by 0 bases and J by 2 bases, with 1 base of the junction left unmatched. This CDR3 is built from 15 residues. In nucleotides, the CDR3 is TGCGCCAGCAGCTTGGTTAGCGGGACCTACAATGAGCAGTTCTTC. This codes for CASSLVSGTYNEQFF.

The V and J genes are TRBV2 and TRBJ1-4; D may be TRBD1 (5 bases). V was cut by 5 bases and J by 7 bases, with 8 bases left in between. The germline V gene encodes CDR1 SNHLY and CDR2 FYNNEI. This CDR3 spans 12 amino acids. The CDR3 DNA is TGTGCCAGCAGTCAGGGAATTGAAAAACTGTTTTTT. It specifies CASSQGIEKLFF.

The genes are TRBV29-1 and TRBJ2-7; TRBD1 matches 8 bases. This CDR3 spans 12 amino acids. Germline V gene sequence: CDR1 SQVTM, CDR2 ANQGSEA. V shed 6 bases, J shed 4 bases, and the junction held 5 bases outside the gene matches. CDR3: CSVGQETYEQYF. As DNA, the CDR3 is TGCAGCGTGGGACAGGAAACTTACGAGCAGTACTTC.

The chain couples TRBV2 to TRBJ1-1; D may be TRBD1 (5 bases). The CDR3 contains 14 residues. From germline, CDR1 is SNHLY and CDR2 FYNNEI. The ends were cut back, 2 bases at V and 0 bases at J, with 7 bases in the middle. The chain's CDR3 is CASSESGLNTEAFF. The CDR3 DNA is TGTGCCAGCAGTGAATCAGGGCTGAACACTGAAGCTTTCTTT.

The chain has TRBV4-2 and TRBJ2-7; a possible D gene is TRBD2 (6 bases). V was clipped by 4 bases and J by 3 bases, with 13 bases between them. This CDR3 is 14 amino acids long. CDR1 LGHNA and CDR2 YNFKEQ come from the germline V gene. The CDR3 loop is CASSPPGGGYEQYF. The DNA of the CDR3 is TGTGCCAGCAGCCCGCCCGGGGGTGGCTACGAGCAGTACTTC.

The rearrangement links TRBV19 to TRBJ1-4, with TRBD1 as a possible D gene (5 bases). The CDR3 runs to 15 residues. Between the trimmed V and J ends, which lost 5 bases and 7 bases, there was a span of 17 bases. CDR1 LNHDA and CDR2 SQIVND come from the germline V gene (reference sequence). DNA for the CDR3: TGTGCCAGTAGTCTGGGAAGGGGCGGGAGTGAAAAACTGTTTTTT. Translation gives CASSLGRGGSEKLFF.

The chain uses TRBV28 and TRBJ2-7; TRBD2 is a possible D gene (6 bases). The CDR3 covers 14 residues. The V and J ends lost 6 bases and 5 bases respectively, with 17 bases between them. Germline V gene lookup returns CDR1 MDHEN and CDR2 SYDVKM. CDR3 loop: CASSPGREFNEQYF. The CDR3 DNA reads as TGTGCCAGCAGCCCCGGTCGGGAGTTCAACGAGCAGTACTTC.

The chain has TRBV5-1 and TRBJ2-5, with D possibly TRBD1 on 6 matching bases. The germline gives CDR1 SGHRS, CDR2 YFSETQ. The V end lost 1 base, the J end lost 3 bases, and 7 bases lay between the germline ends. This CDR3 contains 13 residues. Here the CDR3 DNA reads TGCGCCAGCAGCTTGTCAGGGGAAGAGACCCAGTACTTC. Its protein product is CASSLSGEETQYF. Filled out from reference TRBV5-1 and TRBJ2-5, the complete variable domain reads KAGVTQTPRYLIKTRGQQVTLSCSPISGHRSVSWYQQTPGQGLQFLFEYFSETQRNKGNFPGRFSGRQFSNSRSEMNVSTLELGDSALYLCASSLSGEETQYFGPGTRLLVL.

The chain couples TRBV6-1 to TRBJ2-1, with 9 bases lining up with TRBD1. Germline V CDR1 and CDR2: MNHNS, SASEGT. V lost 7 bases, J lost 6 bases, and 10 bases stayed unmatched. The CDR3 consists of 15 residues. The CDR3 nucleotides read TGTGCCAGCAACGTGGTCGGACAGGGGTTCAATGAGCAGTTCTTC. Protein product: CASNVVGQGFNEQFF.

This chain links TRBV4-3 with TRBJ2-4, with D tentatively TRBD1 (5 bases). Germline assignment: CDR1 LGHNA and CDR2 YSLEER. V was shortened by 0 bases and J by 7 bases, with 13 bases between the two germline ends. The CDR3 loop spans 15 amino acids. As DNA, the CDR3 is TGCGCCAGCAGCCAAGATAGGGGTCTCTGGAACATTCAGTACTTC. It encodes CASSQDRGLWNIQYF.

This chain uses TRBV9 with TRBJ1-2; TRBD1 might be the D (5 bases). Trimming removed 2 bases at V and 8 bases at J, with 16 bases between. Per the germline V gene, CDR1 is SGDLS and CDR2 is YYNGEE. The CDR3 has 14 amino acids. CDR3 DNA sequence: TGTGCCAGCAGCGTCCGAGACGCGGGACGAGGCTACACCTTC. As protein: CASSVRDAGRGYTF.

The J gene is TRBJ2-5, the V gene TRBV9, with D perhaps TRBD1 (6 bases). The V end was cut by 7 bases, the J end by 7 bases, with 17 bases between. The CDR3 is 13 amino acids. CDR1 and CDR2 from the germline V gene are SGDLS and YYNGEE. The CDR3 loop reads CASGSTGSGTQYF. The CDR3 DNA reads TGTGCCAGCGGGTCAACAGGGAGTGGGACCCAGTACTTC.